Below, 23 T cell receptor beta chains from the same sample are listed, as sequenced in a study of T-cell memory formation after mild COVID-19. In TCRdb, the 5' RACE reads were re-called with MiXCR into one record per CDR3 protein. The sample lists about 560,000 distinct CDR3 sequences, roughly 17% occurring once. Input material: PBMCs or a T cell subset sorted from them (not recorded which). The receptors here all came from an adult woman who had mild COVID-19 (a few samples of this study predate the infection). Cell type and time point are not known.

V usage is TRBV6-2 or TRBV6-3 and J usage is TRBJ2-4; perhaps D is TRBD1 or TRBD2 (5 bases each). CDR3 length equals 16 residues. V lost 2 bases and J lost 2, with 13 bases in between. Germline V CDR1 and CDR2: MNHEY, SVGEGT. CDR3 nucleotide sequence: TGTGCCAGCAGTTACCGGCAGGGAGTTACCAAAAACATTCAGTACTTC. Encoded protein: CASSYRQGVTKNIQYF.

This clonotype has more than one count but fewer than ten. The rearrangement links TRBV7-2 to TRBJ2-5; no clear D. The CDR3 sequence is 13 residues long. From germline, CDR1 is SGHTA and CDR2 FQGNSA. The V end was cut by 7 bases, the J end by 2 bases, with 11 bases between. The CDR3 region has the DNA TGTGCCAGCAAACCCTATTCTCAAGAGACCCAGTACTTC. Residues: CASKPYSQETQYF.

This clonotype occurred a few times. The chain has TRBV6-5 and TRBJ1-1, with D unclear. V was cut by 0 bases and J by 5 bases, with 13 bases left in between. The CDR3 totals 15 residues. Germline lookup yields CDR1 MNHEY and CDR2 SVGAGI. The CDR3 sequence: CASSYSGIVRTEAFF. The DNA for the CDR3 is TGTGCCAGCAGTTACTCCGGGATCGTAAGGACTGAAGCTTTCTTT.

This clonotype was picked up a small number of times. The V gene is TRBV5-1, the J gene TRBJ2-7; 11 bases are shared with TRBD1. CDR1 and CDR2 from the germline V gene are SGHRS and YFSETQ. With 7 bases clipped from V and 1 base from J, the junction kept 4 bases outside the gene matches. The CDR3 consists of 14 residues. The CDR3 DNA sequence: TGCGCCAGCGGACAGGGGGCAGTATCCTACGAGCAGTACTTC. Encoded protein: CASGQGAVSYEQYF.

This sequence joins TRBV4-2 and TRBJ1-1, with a weak D call TRBD1 (6 bases). Germline lookup yields CDR1 LGHNA and CDR2 YNFKEQ. The CDR3 loop spans 16 amino acids. Trimming pared 0 bases from V and 8 bases from J, leaving 19 bases between. CDR3 nucleotide sequence: TGTGCCAGCAGCCAAGATCAGGGCCAGGGGATTTTGGAAGCTTTCTTT. This gives the protein CASSQDQGQGILEAFF.

This clonotype came up many times. This chain uses TRBV12-3 or TRBV12-4 with TRBJ2-5; 8 nucleotides line up with TRBD1. There are 15 residues in the CDR3. After removal of 1 base from V and 9 bases from J, the junction contained 10 bases not matched to a gene. CDR3 sequence: CASSLVSGQGTAQYF. The DNA of the CDR3 is TGTGCCAGCAGTTTAGTTTCAGGACAGGGAACGGCCCAGTACTTC.

The chain recombines TRBV3-1 with TRBJ1-1, with D possibly being TRBD1 (5 bases). This CDR3 region has 12 residues. The V gene lost 3 bases and the J gene lost 5 bases, with 7 bases spanning the gap. In germline, CDR1 is LGHDT, CDR2 YNNKEL (reference sequence). The CDR3 protein is CASSHQGTEAFF. The CDR3 nucleotides read TGTGCCAGCAGCCACCAGGGAACTGAAGCTTTCTTT.

V is TRBV7-2 and J is TRBJ1-3; 8 positions agree with TRBD1. Germline-derived CDR1 and CDR2 are SGHTA and FQGNSA. The ends lost 4 bases at V and 0 bases at J; junction bases unmatched: 8. This CDR3 region has 17 residues. The CDR3 loop reads CASSSVPGGVSGNTIYF. The DNA of the CDR3 is TGTGCCAGCAGCTCCGTTCCAGGGGGCGTCTCTGGAAACACCATATATTTT.

In this sample, this clonotype turned up a few times. This chain links TRBV14 with TRBJ2-7; D gene unclear. CDR3 length equals 13 residues. V lost 1 base and J lost 0, with 4 bases in between. Germline lookup yields CDR1 SGHDN and CDR2 FVKESK. The DNA of the CDR3 is TGTGCCAGCAGCCAAGCGACCTCCTACGAGCAGTACTTC. Translating gives CASSQATSYEQYF.

This clonotype was seen repeatedly, ten times or more. V usage is TRBV7-3 and J usage is TRBJ2-1; D possibly corresponds to TRBD2 (7 bases). This CDR3 has 15 amino acids. Germline V gene lookup returns CDR1 SGHTA and CDR2 FQGTGA. The V end was cut by 3 bases, the J end by 3 bases, with 12 bases between. CDR3 residues: CASSFGGGRYNEQFF. The CDR3 region has the DNA TGTGCCAGCAGCTTTGGGGGGGGCCGCTACAATGAGCAGTTCTTC.

This clonotype has a handful of counts. The gene calls are TRBV5-1 and TRBJ2-1; TRBD1 is a possible D gene (5 bases). The CDR3 loop spans 17 amino acids. Deletions cut 1 base from V and 8 bases from J, with 22 bases between. Germline V gene sequence: CDR1 SGHRS, CDR2 YFSETQ. CDR3 loop: CASSLFKGKMSKDEQFF. CDR3 nucleotides: TGCGCCAGCAGCTTGTTTAAGGGGAAGATGTCGAAGGATGAGCAGTTCTTC.

This clonotype appeared a few times. This chain links TRBV5-1 with TRBJ2-7; 8 bases map to TRBD2. The CDR3 loop spans 15 amino acids. V trimming: 5 bases; J trimming: 0 bases; junction bases outside the gene matches: 7. Germline values: CDR1 SGHRS, CDR2 YFSETQ. CDR3 region: CASRVDSGSSYEQYF. CDR3 nucleotides: TGCGCCAGCAGGGTAGACAGCGGGAGCTCCTACGAGCAGTACTTC.

The V and J genes are TRBV7-9 and TRBJ2-3; 7 bases map to TRBD1. The CDR3 runs 15 residues. V was pared by 5 bases and J by 2 bases, with 7 bases of the junction left unmatched. Germline values: CDR1 SEHNR, CDR2 FQNEAQ (reference sequence). CDR3 sequence: CASSPAGTVTDTQYF. Here the CDR3 DNA reads TGTGCCAGCAGCCCGGCCGGGACAGTCACAGATACGCAGTATTTT.

This chain joins TRBV7-2 and TRBJ2-3; TRBD2 might be the D (7 bases). The ends were cut back, 1 base at V and 4 bases at J, with 12 bases in the middle. CDR1 and CDR2 from the germline V gene are SGHTA and FQGNSA. This CDR3 spans 15 amino acids. The CDR3 bases are TGTGCCAGCAGCTTAGTTCGGGGGGCTGCAGATACGCAGTATTTT. It yields the protein CASSLVRGAADTQYF.

The rearrangement uses TRBV19 and TRBJ2-7, with 7 bases that match TRBD1. Germline CDR1 is LNHDA and CDR2 is SQIVND (reference sequence). CDR3 length: 18 amino acids. Trimming removed 0 bases from V and 0 bases from J; junction bases left unmatched: 11. Written as DNA, the CDR3 is TGTGCCAGTAGTATAGATCTCCTTGGGACAGATCACTCCTACGAGCAGTACTTC. Its translation is CASSIDLLGTDHSYEQYF. Full variable domain (rest looked up from reference TRBV19 and TRBJ2-7): DGGITQSPKYLFRKEGQNVTLSCEQNLNHDAMYWYRQDPGQGLRLIYYSQIVNDFQKGDIAEGYSVSREKKESFPLTVTSAQKNPTAFYLCASSIDLLGTDHSYEQYFGPGTRLTVT.

The CDR3 loop is CASSAGQKETQYF. The CDR3, as DNA: TGTGCCAGCAGCGCAGGACAGAAAGAGACCCAGTACTTC. The V and J genes are TRBV5-4 and TRBJ2-5; TRBD1 might be the D (6 bases). CDR1 and CDR2 (germline): SGHNT, YYREEE (reference sequence). Trimming took 4 bases from V and 3 from J, leaving 10 bases between them. The CDR3 totals 13 residues.

This clonotype was seen a handful of times. The chain recombines TRBV20-1 with TRBJ2-7; D not resolved. CDR3 length: 11 amino acids. V was pared by 1 base and J by 5 bases, with 6 bases between. Germline V CDR1 and CDR2: DFQATT, SNEGSKA (reference sequence). CDR3 sequence (DNA): TGCAGTGCTAGAGTCCACCACGAGCAGTACTTC. This gives the protein CSARVHHEQYF.

The rearrangement links TRBV15 to TRBJ1-5, with D unclear. The CDR3 consists of 14 residues. Germline values: CDR1 LNHNV, CDR2 YYDKDF (reference sequence). The germline V and J ends were trimmed by 5 bases and 6 bases, with 14 bases remaining between them. The CDR3 sequence: CATSFSTAGQPQHF. The CDR3 coding sequence is TGTGCCACCAGCTTCAGTACAGCGGGTCAGCCCCAGCATTTT.

The chain joins TRBV7-8 to TRBJ2-1; TRBD1 might be the D (6 bases). This CDR3 has 16 residues. The germline V gene encodes CDR1 SGHVS and CDR2 FQNEAQ. V lost 2 bases, J lost 3 bases, and 14 bases lay in between. DNA for the CDR3: TGTGCCAGCAGCTTATCAGGGGCCCGTGTCTACAATGAGCAGTTCTTC. This codes for CASSLSGARVYNEQFF.

This clonotype turned up a few times. The chain recombines TRBV29-1 with TRBJ1-5; 7 bases are shared with TRBD1. CDR1 and CDR2 (germline): SQVTM, ANQGSEA. V lost 6 bases to trimming and J lost 6 bases; unmatched junction nucleotides: 8. The CDR3 covers 13 residues. CDR3 protein: CSVRRGDGQPQHF. CDR3 coding DNA: TGCAGCGTACGCAGGGGGGACGGTCAGCCCCAGCATTTT.

The gene calls are TRBV7-9 and TRBJ2-7; 9 bases map to TRBD1. There are 16 residues in the CDR3. J gave up 5 bases and V 6 bases, and 14 bases lay outside the gene matches. CDR1 SEHNR and CDR2 FQNEAQ come from the germline V gene (reference sequence). CDR3 sequence (DNA): TGTGCCAGCAGTCCAAGCCCCGGGACAGGGATTAACGAGCAGTACTTC. It is translated as CASSPSPGTGINEQYF.

The rearrangement uses TRBV9 and TRBJ2-1; 8 bases match TRBD2. The CDR3 has 15 amino acids. Germline lookup yields CDR1 SGDLS and CDR2 YYNGEE. The junction had 10 bases not matched to a gene; V was cut back by 3 bases and J by 8 bases. CDR3 amino acids: CASSDGPGLVDEQFF. The CDR3 DNA is TGTGCCAGCAGCGACGGCCCGGGACTAGTGGATGAGCAGTTCTTC.

This clonotype was seen more than once but under ten times. This chain links TRBV7-3 with TRBJ1-2; 10 positions agree with TRBD1. This CDR3 spans 15 amino acids. Germline CDR1 SGHTA, CDR2 FQGTGA. Trimming removed 5 bases from V and 5 bases from J; junction bases left unmatched: 8. The CDR3 protein is CASSLGTGVDYGYTF. CDR3 bases: TGTGCCAGCAGCCTCGGGACAGGGGTAGATTATGGCTACACCTTC. Looking up the rest from reference TRBV7-3 and TRBJ1-2 gives the full variable domain: GAGVSQTPSNKVTEKGKYVELRCDPISGHTALYWYRQSLGQGPEFLIYFQGTGAADDSGLPNDRFFAVRPEGSVSTLKIQRTERGDSAVYLCASSLGTGVDYGYTFGSGTRLTVV.